The 28 T cell receptor beta chains below were found in one sample sequenced in a study of blood T cell repertoires in COVID-19. The protocol was immunoSEQ multiplex PCR, while the TCRdb copy is restricted to in-frame clones and leaves out a portion. Here the sample spans under 400,000 clones, about 87% being singletons. Specimen: peripheral blood. The receptors originated from a woman aged 30 to 39 with COVID-19, enrolled during active disease.

The chain combines TRBV7-9 with TRBJ1-2, with D unclear. From germline, CDR1 is SEHNR and CDR2 FQNEAQ (reference sequence). The germline V and J ends were trimmed by 8 bases and 4 bases, with 17 bases remaining between them. This CDR3 has 14 residues. The CDR3 protein is CASGLSSQFYGYTF. The CDR3 DNA is TGTGCCAGCGGTCTTTCTTCTCAGTTCTATGGCTACACCTTC.

Worth noting for this clone: This may arise from a read error, as a much more abundant clone is one base away. The J gene is TRBJ2-5, the V gene TRBV7-2; 7 bases line up with TRBD1. The V gene's germline CDR1 is SGHTA and CDR2 FQGNSA. The CDR3 totals 14 residues. The CDR3 spells CASSWTGLGEAQYF. The CDR3, as DNA: TGTGCCAGCAGCTGGACAGGTCTGGGAGAGGCCCAGTACTTC.

This chain joins TRBV7-2 and TRBJ2-3; no reliable D call. From germline, CDR1 is SGHTA and CDR2 FQGNSA. Trimming stripped 4 bases from V and 6 bases from J, with 17 bases between. The CDR3 has 15 amino acids. The CDR3 bases are TGTGCCAGCAGCTCCTCCTATTGGTTGCCCGATACGCAGTATTTT. Its translation: CASSSSYWLPDTQYF. The variable domain in full, with the rest retrieved from reference TRBV7-2 and TRBJ2-3, is GAGVSQSPSNKVTEKGKDVELRCDPISGHTALYWYRQSLGQGLEFLIYFQGNSAPDKSGLPSDRFSAERTGGSVSTLTIQRTQQEDSAVYLCASSSSYWLPDTQYFGPGTRLTVL.

This chain joins TRBV7-3 and TRBJ2-1; 9 nucleotides agree with TRBD1. CDR3 size: 15 residues. V lost 0 bases, J lost 8 bases, and 5 bases stayed unmatched. Germline lookup yields CDR1 SGHTA and CDR2 FQGTGA. This CDR3 reads CASSLTGQGFDEQFF. DNA for the CDR3: TGTGCCAGCAGCTTAACAGGACAGGGGTTCGATGAGCAGTTCTTC.

The chain has TRBV6-6 and TRBJ1-5; unclear D gene. The CDR3 has 15 amino acids. CDR1 and CDR2 (germline): MNHNY, SVGAGI (reference sequence). Trimming removed 4 bases at V and 0 bases at J, with 10 bases between. The CDR3 coding sequence is TGTGCCAGCAGTTTCGACTCCTATAGCAATCAGCCCCAGCATTTT. This encodes CASSFDSYSNQPQHF.

J is TRBJ1-2 and V is TRBV3-1 (or the pseudogene TRBV3-2); no reliable D call. The V gene lost 2 bases and the J gene lost 10 bases, with 11 bases spanning the gap. The CDR3 totals 12 residues. Germline CDR1 is LGHDT and CDR2 is YNNKEL (reference sequence). This CDR3 reads CASSQRRVLYTF. The CDR3 DNA follows: TGTGCCAGCAGCCAAAGGAGGGTCCTCTACACCTTC.

This chain links TRBV28 with TRBJ1-2; D may be TRBD1 (6 bases). The CDR3 loop spans 14 amino acids. V was trimmed by 6 bases and J by 4 bases, leaving 15 bases between them. The germline V gene has CDR1 MDHEN and CDR2 SYDVKM. The CDR3 DNA reads as TGTGCCAGCAGCATTCCGACAGGACCCTATGGCTACACCTTC. Translation: CASSIPTGPYGYTF.

V gene TRBV4-3 combines with J gene TRBJ2-7, with 13 bases aligning to TRBD2. V lost 2 bases, J lost 3 bases, and 4 bases stayed unmatched. Germline-derived CDR1 and CDR2 are LGHNA and YSLEER. The CDR3 has 16 residues. In nucleotides, the CDR3 is TGCGCCAGCAGCCAACCGGGACTAGCGGGATACTACGAGCAGTACTTC. Protein: CASSQPGLAGYYEQYF.

The chain uses TRBV21-1 and TRBJ1-3. TRBV21-1 is a pseudogene segment. The CDR3 loop spans 18 amino acids. The CDR3 bases are TGTGCCATACGTGGCAAACAGACACTAGAGCCCTCTGGAAACACCATATATTTT. Translating gives CAIRGKQTLEPSGNTIYF.

The rearrangement joins TRBV9 to TRBJ1-2, with D tentatively TRBD1 (6 bases). The V gene's germline CDR1 is SGDLS and CDR2 YYNGEE. The ends were cut back, 4 bases at V and 0 bases at J, with 16 bases in the middle. CDR3 length: 16 amino acids. CDR3 DNA: TGTGCCAGCAGCATAACAACCGGGACAACTAACTATGGCTACACCTTC. It is translated as CASSITTGTTNYGYTF.

The V gene is TRBV12-3 or TRBV12-4, the J gene TRBJ2-5; D is unclear. Trimming stripped 3 bases from V and 4 bases from J, with 3 bases between. The CDR3 has 11 residues. CDR3 amino acids: CASSLRETQYF. As DNA, the CDR3 is TGTGCCAGCAGTTTGCGAGAGACCCAGTACTTC.

The chain has TRBV27 and TRBJ2-5, with D unclear. Germline V CDR1 and CDR2: MNHEY, SMNVEV (reference sequence). Trimming pared 2 bases from V and 7 bases from J, leaving 11 bases between. The CDR3 has 13 residues. The CDR3 nucleotides are TGTGCCAGCAGTTTAGCCCAGTATGGGACCCAGTACTTC. Its translation is CASSLAQYGTQYF.

This chain joins TRBV7-2 and TRBJ1-1; D may be TRBD1 (6 bases). The CDR3 has 15 amino acids. The germline V gene encodes CDR1 SGHTA and CDR2 FQGNSA. Between the trimmed V and J ends, which lost 4 bases and 0 bases, there was a span of 12 bases. The CDR3 DNA is TGTGCCAGCAGCTATTATGGACAGCTGAACACTGAAGCTTTCTTT. It yields the protein CASSYYGQLNTEAFF.

This CDR3 reads CASSPFGQGKYNEQFF. CDR3 bases: TGCGCCAGCAGTCCTTTTGGGCAGGGGAAGTACAATGAGCAGTTCTTC. V gene TRBV5-1 combines with J gene TRBJ2-1; a possible D gene is TRBD1 (6 bases). V was clipped by 5 bases and J by 4 bases, with 19 bases between them. The germline CDR1 and CDR2 sequences are SGHRS and YFSETQ. This CDR3 has 16 amino acids.

The chain combines TRBV5-1 with TRBJ1-2; D is unresolved. Between the trimmed V and J ends, which lost 1 base and 8 bases, there was a span of 12 bases. The germline gives CDR1 SGHRS, CDR2 YFSETQ. The CDR3 is made up of 13 amino acids. In DNA, the CDR3 is TGCGCCAGCAGCTTGTCAGGCCTTGAAGGCTACACCTTC. Translation gives CASSLSGLEGYTF. The variable domain in full, with the rest retrieved from reference TRBV5-1 and TRBJ1-2, is KAGVTQTPRYLIKTRGQQVTLSCSPISGHRSVSWYQQTPGQGLQFLFEYFSETQRNKGNFPGRFSGRQFSNSRSEMNVSTLELGDSALYLCASSLSGLEGYTFGSGTRLTVV.

V and J are TRBV28 and TRBJ2-7, with D tentatively TRBD2 (7 bases). Looked up from germline, CDR1 is MDHEN and CDR2 is SYDVKM. This CDR3 has 14 amino acids. The V and J ends lost 5 bases and 2 bases respectively, with 13 bases between them. The CDR3 protein is CASSLKGGAYEQYV. In nucleotides, the CDR3 is TGTGCCAGCAGTCTGAAGGGGGGGGCCTACGAGCAGTACGTC.

The sample holds one count of this clone. V is TRBV5-8 and J is TRBJ2-7; a weak D match, TRBD1 (5 bases). This CDR3 is 14 amino acids long. Germline CDR1 and CDR2: SGHTS and YDEGEE. V was clipped by 9 bases and J by 3 bases, with 19 bases between them. CDR3 in DNA: TGTGCCACCCCACACAGGCAGGGAAGCTACGAGCAGTACTTC. Amino acids: CATPHRQGSYEQYF. The full variable domain, in which reference TRBV5-8 and TRBJ2-7 provide the parts outside the CDR3, is EAGVTQSPTHLIKTRGQQATLRCSPISGHTSVYWYQQALGLGLQFLLWYDEGEERNRGNFPPRFSGRQFPNYSSELNVNALELEDSALYLCATPHRQGSYEQYFGPGTRLTVT.

The V and J genes are TRBV28 and TRBJ2-5; 8 bases match TRBD1. CDR3 length: 14 amino acids. Germline CDR1 is MDHEN and CDR2 is SYDVKM. Trimming removed 3 bases from V and 6 bases from J; junction bases left unmatched: 6. DNA of the CDR3: TGTGCCAGCAGTTTGCAGGACAGGGTGCAGACCCAGTACTTC. This encodes CASSLQDRVQTQYF.

The chain links TRBV7-9 to TRBJ1-1, with D tentatively TRBD1 (6 bases). This CDR3 has 11 residues. Trimming took 3 bases from V and 13 from J, leaving 12 bases between them. Per germline, CDR1 SEHNR and CDR2 FQNEAQ (reference sequence). For the CDR3, the DNA is TGTGCCAGCAGCTTGGGGGCTGTTGATTTCTTT. Translation: CASSLGAVDFF.

V and J are TRBV6-5 and TRBJ1-2, with a possible D match to TRBD1 (5 bases). The length of the CDR3 is 14 residues. The germline gives CDR1 MNHEY, CDR2 SVGAGI. The germline V and J ends were trimmed by 6 bases and 6 bases, with 17 bases remaining between them. The CDR3, as DNA: TGTGCCAGCAGGTCCCCTCTGGCAGGGCATGGCTACACCTTC. Amino acid sequence: CASRSPLAGHGYTF.

This chain joins TRBV6-4 and TRBJ2-2, with D perhaps matching TRBD2 (5 bases). V lost 5 bases and J lost 4, with 14 bases in between. Germline-derived CDR1 and CDR2 are MRHNA and SNTAGT. CDR3 size: 15 residues. The CDR3 protein is CASSPSFGVTGELFF. In DNA, the CDR3 is TGTGCCAGCAGTCCGTCGTTCGGGGTCACCGGGGAGCTGTTTTTT.

The chain employs TRBV7-2 and TRBJ1-1, with 8 positions matching TRBD1. Germline trimming cut 5 bases from V and 3 bases from J; bases unmatched to any gene: 5. Germline V gives CDR1 SGHTA, CDR2 FQGNSA. CDR3 length equals 14 residues. CDR3 amino acids: CASSRQGQDTEAFF. The CDR3 coding sequence is TGTGCCAGCAGCAGACAGGGGCAGGACACTGAAGCTTTCTTT.

The rearrangement joins TRBV7-9 to TRBJ2-1; D uncertain. The CDR3 totals 15 residues. V lost 1 base and J lost 1, with 8 bases in between. The V gene's germline CDR1 is SEHNR and CDR2 FQNEAQ (reference sequence). CDR3 amino acids: CASSLERHSYNEQFF. CDR3 in DNA: TGTGCCAGCAGCTTAGAAAGACATTCCTACAATGAGCAGTTCTTC.

V is TRBV29-1 and J is TRBJ1-4, with 7 bases fitting TRBD1. The CDR3 has 12 amino acids. V lost 4 bases, J lost 6 bases, and 2 bases stayed unmatched. The germline V gene has CDR1 SQVTM and CDR2 ANQGSEA. CDR3 sequence reads: CSVVGTDEKLFF. The CDR3 DNA sequence: TGCAGCGTTGTAGGGACAGATGAAAAACTGTTTTTT.

The V and J genes are TRBV4-1 and TRBJ1-6; TRBD1 matches at 8 bases. There are 16 residues in the CDR3. The germline V gene encodes CDR1 MGHRA and CDR2 YSYEKL. V was pared by 2 bases and J by 3 bases, with 3 bases of the junction left unmatched. DNA for the CDR3: TGCGCCAGCAGCCAACTACAGGGGGGCTATAATTCACCCCTCCACTTT. Its translation is CASSQLQGGYNSPLHF.

The chain links TRBV28 to TRBJ1-4; 10 nucleotides match TRBD1. The germline V gene encodes CDR1 MDHEN and CDR2 SYDVKM. Trimming at V came to 5 bases and at J to 5 bases, leaving 11 bases not matched to a gene. There are 17 residues in the CDR3. The CDR3 coding sequence is TGTGCCAGCAGTACTCCGGGACAGGGGTTCAGAAATGAAAAACTGTTTTTT. Protein: CASSTPGQGFRNEKLFF.

The rearrangement links TRBV7-3 to TRBJ1-1, with TRBD1 matching over 7 bases. After removal of 5 bases from V and 2 bases from J, the junction contained 2 bases not matched to a gene. The CDR3 totals 13 residues. Germline V lookup: CDR1 SGHTA, CDR2 FQGTGA. This CDR3 is CASSRGPNTEAFF. CDR3 sequence (DNA): TGTGCCAGCAGCAGGGGGCCTAACACTGAAGCTTTCTTT.

This chain joins TRBV4-2 and TRBJ1-4; 8 bases are a match to TRBD1. CDR3 length: 15 residues. The germline V gene has CDR1 LGHNA and CDR2 YNFKEQ. Unmatched junction bases numbered 6, after V lost 1 base and J lost 8 bases. This chain's CDR3 is CASSQGDRSGEKLFF. The CDR3 DNA is TGTGCCAGCAGCCAAGGGGACAGGTCGGGCGAAAAACTGTTTTTT.